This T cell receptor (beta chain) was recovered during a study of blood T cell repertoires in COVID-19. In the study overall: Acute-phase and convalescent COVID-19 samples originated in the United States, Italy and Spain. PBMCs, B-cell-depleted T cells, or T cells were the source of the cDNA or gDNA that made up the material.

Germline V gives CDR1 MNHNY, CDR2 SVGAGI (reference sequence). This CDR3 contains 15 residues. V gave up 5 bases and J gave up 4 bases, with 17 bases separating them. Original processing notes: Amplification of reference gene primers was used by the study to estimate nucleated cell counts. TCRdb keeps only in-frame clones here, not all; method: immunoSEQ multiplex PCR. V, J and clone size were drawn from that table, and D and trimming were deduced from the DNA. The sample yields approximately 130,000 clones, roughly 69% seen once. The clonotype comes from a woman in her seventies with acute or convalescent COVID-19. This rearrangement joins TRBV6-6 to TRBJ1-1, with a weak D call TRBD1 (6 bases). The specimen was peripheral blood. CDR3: CASSTWGGETTEAFF. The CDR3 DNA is TGTGCCAGCAGTACCTGGGGGGGCGAAACCACTGAAGCTTTCTTT.